This TCR beta chain was recovered during a study of blood T cells in healthy people across ages. Findings and limits, study-wide: A conclusive naive versus antigen-experienced comparison was prevented by the unsorted PBMCs. It was found that TCR beta diversity correlated strongly with the percentage of naive T cells.

Comments on this clonotype: Its matching antigen is unknown.

It was with a sample-barcoded 5' primer and a J-beta primer mix that a second PCR of roughly 7 to 12 cycles was run. A minimum of 2.5 million CDR3-containing paired-end reads was obtained for each sample. TCRdb redid the calling of the 5' RACE reads with MiXCR, one entry per CDR3 protein. Altogether 870,000 or so distinct CDR3 sequences are present, about 28% being singletons, with the ten largest covering roughly 17%. This clonotype originated in a woman aged 80 or older in good health. Sequencing was carried out using blood.

The CDR3: CASSLSPGGEDEQYF. In DNA, the CDR3 is TGTGCCAGCTCACTATCCCCCGGGGGAGAGGACGAGCAGTACTTC. J is TRBJ2-7 and V is TRBV18, with a weak D call TRBD2 (6 bases). Germline V gene sequence: CDR1 KGHSH, CDR2 LQKENI. V was clipped by 4 bases and J by 5 bases, with 18 bases between them. The length of the CDR3 is 15 residues.